What follows is one T cell receptor (beta chain) and its context. The data are from a study of PD-L1 blockade in urothelial cancer. Libraries were prepared by immunoSEQ multiplex PCR; TCRdb keeps only in-frame clonotypes and omits some of them. The top ten hold roughly 15% of the sample, which has around 45,000 clones, approximately 90% seen once. The germline CDR1 and CDR2 sequences are SGHRS and YFSETQ. J lost 7 bases, V lost 0 bases, and 10 bases had no gene match. The CDR3 has 17 amino acids. The rearrangement uses TRBV5-1 and TRBJ1-1, with TRBD1 matching over 12 bases. Sequences were derived from PBMCs, sampled around atezolizumab (anti-PD-L1) treatment. This TCR came from a woman between 55 and 75 years old with urothelial cancer. The CDR3 region is CASSLAPGTGGAGEAFF. CDR3 sequence (DNA): TGCGCCAGCAGCTTGGCCCCCGGGACAGGGGGCGCGGGTGAAGCTTTCTTT.